Reported below is one TCR beta chain. Its antigen is not identified. V dropped 6 bases and J dropped 0; count of bases not matched to a gene: 6. The germline V gene encodes CDR1 MDHEN and CDR2 SYDVKM. This CDR3 comprises 15 residues. This sample stems from a study of shared clonotypes between healthy human individuals. Looking at the study overall: Three plates each covered CD4 naive and memory; CD8 naive two, CD8 memory one. Findings of the study overall: Donor scarcity curtailed the genetic and exposure-history diversity represented herein. Some clonotypes were shared by all four sorted-subset donors, while others were not shared. The non-shared ones had lower generation probabilities than the shared ones. What naive subsets generally showed was a larger estimated richness than memory subsets showed.

Sequenced by immunoSEQ multiplex PCR; TCRdb stores in-frame clones only, minus some. The sample holds millions of clones, over 85% seen once. Sequencing was performed on naive CD4+ T cells from PBMCs. Subset defined: CD45RA+ positively selected. The receptor was derived from a man aged 18 to 30 in good health. Some clones in this sample may be carry-over from other donors' samples. The chain combines TRBV28 with TRBJ1-2; TRBD1 matches at 8 bases. The CDR3 DNA reads as TGTGCCAGCAGACAAACAGGGGGATCTAACTATGGCTACACCTTC. Encoded protein: CASRQTGGSNYGYTF.